Following are 3 T cell receptor beta chains from one sample sequenced in a study of T cell changes during pregnancy in multiple sclerosis. Assay used: immunoSEQ multiplex PCR; TCRdb lists only in-frame clones, some missing. This table holds approximately 61,000 clones, roughly 86% found once. This specimen consisted of peripheral blood, obtained in the first trimester of pregnancy. The receptors come from a female donor with multiple sclerosis, enrolled in a pregnancy study.

CDR3 sequence (DNA): TGTGCCAGCAGTTTAGATGAGCGGGAGGGTGAGACCCAGTACTTC. Its protein product is CASSLDEREGETQYF. V usage is TRBV28 and J usage is TRBJ2-5; TRBD2 agrees at 10 bases. The CDR3 length is 15 residues. From germline, CDR1 is MDHEN and CDR2 SYDVKM. Unmatched junction bases numbered 5, after V lost 2 bases and J lost 5 bases.

DNA for the CDR3: TGTGCCAGCAGCCAAGGACAGCCTTGGGACACTGAAGCTTTCTTT. Its protein product is CASSQGQPWDTEAFF. The rearrangement joins TRBV6-5 to TRBJ1-1, with a weak D call TRBD1 (6 bases). This CDR3 comprises 15 residues. The V and J ends lost 6 bases and 3 bases respectively, with 17 bases between them. The germline gives CDR1 MNHEY, CDR2 SVGAGI.

V and J are TRBV18 and TRBJ1-3, with D possibly matching TRBD1 (5 bases). V shed 3 bases and J shed 3 bases, with 9 bases lying between them. The CDR3 is made up of 14 amino acids. CDR1 and CDR2 from the germline V gene are KGHSH and LQKENI. CDR3 nucleotide sequence: TGTGCCAGCTCACCCGACAGCTTTGGAAACACCATATATTTT. Its protein is CASSPDSFGNTIYF. The entire variable domain, with the rest obtained from reference TRBV18 and TRBJ1-3, is as follows: NAGVMQNPRHLVRRRGQEARLRCSPMKGHSHVYWYRQLPEEGLKFMVYLQKENIIDESGMPKERFSAEFPKEGPSILRIQQVVRGDSAAYFCASSPDSFGNTIYFGEGSWLTVV.